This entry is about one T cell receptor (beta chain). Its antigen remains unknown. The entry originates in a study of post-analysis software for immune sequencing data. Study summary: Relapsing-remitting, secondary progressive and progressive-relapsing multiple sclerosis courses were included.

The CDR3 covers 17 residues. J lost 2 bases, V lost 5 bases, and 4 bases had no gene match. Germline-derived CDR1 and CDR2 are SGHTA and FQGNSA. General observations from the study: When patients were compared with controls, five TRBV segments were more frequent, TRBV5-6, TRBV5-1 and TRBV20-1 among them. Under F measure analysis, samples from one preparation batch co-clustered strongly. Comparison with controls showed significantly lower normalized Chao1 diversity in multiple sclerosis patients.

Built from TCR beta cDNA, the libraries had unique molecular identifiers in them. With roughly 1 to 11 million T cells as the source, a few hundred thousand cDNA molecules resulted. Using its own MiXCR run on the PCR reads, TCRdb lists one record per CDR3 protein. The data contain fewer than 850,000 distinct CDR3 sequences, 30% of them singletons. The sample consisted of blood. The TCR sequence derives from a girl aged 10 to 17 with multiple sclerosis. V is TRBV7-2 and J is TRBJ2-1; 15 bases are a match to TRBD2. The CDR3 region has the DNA TGTGCCAGCAGCCGGACTAGCGGGAGGGCACCCTACAATGAGCAGTTCTTC. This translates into CASSRTSGRAPYNEQFF.